This is a list of T cell receptor beta chains from one sample in a study of regulatory and conventional T cells in RAG deficiency. Assay used: immunoSEQ multiplex PCR; TCRdb lists only in-frame clones, some missing. In the table there are over 10,000 clones, more than 85% of which are singletons. The sample was also linked to a second study, of regulatory T cells.

Sequencing was performed on CD4+ effector T cells sorted from blood. Receptor source: a human donor in good health. Each CDR3 is given with its conserved first and last residue. D genes are given only for firm matches. Clone sizes are given selectively: once, few, many, or a class where the clone is expanded.

D	size	J	V	CDR3	DNA
.	.	TRBJ2-1	TRBV7-3	CASSPQVGNEQFF	TGTGCCAGCAGCCCCCAGGTGGGCAATGAGCAGTTCTTC
.	.	TRBJ1-2	TRBV29-1	CSVDGRGKGGYTF	TGCAGCGTTGACGGTCGGGGCAAAGGAGGCTACACCTTC
.	.	TRBJ1-1	TRBV19	CASSRTTANTEAFF	TGTGCCAGTAGCCGAACGACAGCGAACACTGAAGCTTTCTTT
.	.	TRBJ1-1	TRBV27	CASSRQPKNTEAFF	TGTGCCAGCAGTAGACAGCCAAAGAACACTGAAGCTTTCTTT
TRBD2	.	TRBJ2-3	TRBV5-6	CASSLLAVTDTQYF	TGTGCCAGCAGCTTGCTAGCGGTCACAGATACGCAGTATTTT
TRBD2	.	TRBJ2-1	TRBV5-1	CASRDQSGRVDNEQFF	TGCGCCAGCAGAGACCAGAGCGGGAGGGTAGACAATGAGCAGTTCTTC
.	.	TRBJ2-2	TRBV11-3	CASSLKGLGTGELFF	TGTGCCAGCAGCTTAAAGGGTTTGGGCACCGGGGAGCTGTTTTTT
TRBD1	.	TRBJ1-1	TRBV12-5	CASGPPDRVTEAFF	TGTGCTAGTGGTCCCCCGGACAGGGTTACTGAAGCTTTCTTT
.	.	TRBJ1-3	TRBV7-2	CASSFGVTDGNTIYF	TGTGCCAGCAGCTTTGGGGTCACGGATGGAAACACCATATATTTT
TRBD1	.	TRBJ1-4	TRBV5-5	CASSFPDRAKLFF	TGTGCCAGCAGCTTCCCGGACAGGGCAAAACTGTTTTTT
TRBD2	.	TRBJ2-2	TRBV2	CASSELAGANGELFF	TGTGCCAGCAGTGAACTAGCGGGAGCTAACGGGGAGCTGTTTTTT
.	.	TRBJ2-2	TRBV9	CASSVTGEMTGELFF	TGTGCCAGCAGCGTAACGGGGGAAATGACCGGGGAGCTGTTTTTT
.	.	TRBJ2-6	TRBV9	CASSVVIGRAHNVLTF	TGTGCCAGCAGCGTAGTAATCGGCAGGGCCCACAACGTCCTGACTTTC
.	once	TRBJ2-1	TRBV19	CASSTQYRDEQFF	TGTGCCAGTAGTACACAATACAGGGATGAGCAGTTCTTC
TRBD2	.	TRBJ2-2	TRBV4-2	CASSQVGLAGSGELFF	TGTGCCAGCAGCCAAGTAGGGCTAGCGGGATCCGGGGAGCTGTTTTTT
TRBD2	.	TRBJ2-1	TRBV9	CASSPRGTSVKSASYNEQFF	TGTGCCAGCAGCCCTAGAGGGACTAGTGTAAAGTCAGCCTCCTACAATGAGCAGTTCTTC
TRBD1	.	TRBJ1-5	TRBV30	CAWSVGDRGHQPQHF	TGTGCCTGGAGTGTAGGGGACAGGGGACACCAGCCCCAGCATTTT
.	.	TRBJ1-2	TRBV2	CASSPGQRSYGYTF	TGTGCCAGCAGTCCTGGACAGAGAAGCTATGGCTACACCTTC
.	.	TRBJ2-1	TRBV6-5	CASSDSPMYNEQFF	TGTGCCAGCAGCGACAGCCCTATGTACAATGAGCAGTTCTTC
TRBD2	.	TRBJ2-3	TRBV2	CASSAAERGRTDTQYF	TGTGCCAGCAGCGCCGCGGAGCGGGGGCGCACAGATACGCAGTATTTT
TRBD2	.	TRBJ2-2	TRBV9	CASSVGTSGRVGELFF	TGTGCCAGCAGCGTTGGGACTAGCGGGAGGGTCGGGGAGCTGTTTTTT
.	.	TRBJ2-5	TRBV9	CASSVGGGFETQYF	TGTGCCAGCAGCGTAGGGGGTGGATTTGAGACCCAGTACTTC
.	.	TRBJ1-2	TRBV6-5	CASGLGFYGYTF	TGTGCCAGCGGCCTGGGTTTCTATGGCTACACCTTC
.	.	TRBJ1-1	TRBV9	CASSASIKGGGDTEAFF	TGTGCCAGCAGCGCCTCTATTAAGGGGGGTGGGGACACTGAAGCTTTCTTT
.	.	TRBJ1-2	TRBV6-1	CASSESGNYGYTF	TGTGCCAGCAGTGAATCAGGGAACTATGGCTACACCTTC
TRBD1	.	TRBJ1-4	TRBV28	CASTRLRGRDEKLFF	TGTGCCAGCACTCGGTTGAGGGGGCGGGATGAAAAACTGTTTTTT
.	.	TRBJ2-7	TRBV29-1	CSVAKLAELRYEQYF	TGCAGCGTCGCGAAGTTGGCGGAGTTGCGTTACGAGCAGTACTTC
.	.	TRBJ2-5	TRBV25-1	CASSDGGRKTQYF	TGTGCCAGCAGTGACGGTGGGCGGAAGACCCAGTACTTC
TRBD2	.	TRBJ2-7	TRBV2	CASSETSGTYEQYF	TGTGCCAGCAGTGAAACTAGCGGAACCTACGAGCAGTACTTC
.	.	TRBJ2-3	TRBV10-2	CASSETDTQYF	TGCGCCAGCAGTGAAACAGATACGCAGTATTTT
.	.	TRBJ1-1	TRBV28	CASKRGLNTEAFF	TGTGCCAGCAAGAGGGGATTGAACACTGAAGCTTTCTTT
TRBD1	.	TRBJ1-1	TRBV15	CATSRGAGTGITEAFF	TGTGCCACCAGCAGAGGAGCCGGGACAGGGATCACTGAAGCTTTCTTT
.	.	TRBJ1-1	TRBV11-2	CASSLEMRFGNTEAFF	TGTGCCAGCAGCTTAGAGATGCGATTTGGCAACACTGAAGCTTTCTTT
.	.	TRBJ1-4	TRBV9	CASSVGTVSNEKLFF	TGTGCCAGCAGCGTAGGGACAGTAAGTAATGAAAAACTGTTTTTT
TRBD1	.	TRBJ2-7	TRBV10-3	CAIRPGQETSEQYF	TGTGCCATCAGGCCGGGACAGGAGACCTCCGAGCAGTACTTC
.	.	TRBJ2-1	TRBV5-1	CASTLDSSYNEQFF	TGCGCCAGCACCTTGGACAGCTCCTACAATGAGCAGTTCTTC
.	.	TRBJ2-1	TRBV9	CASGGDEQFF	TGTGCCAGCGGAGGGGATGAGCAGTTCTTC